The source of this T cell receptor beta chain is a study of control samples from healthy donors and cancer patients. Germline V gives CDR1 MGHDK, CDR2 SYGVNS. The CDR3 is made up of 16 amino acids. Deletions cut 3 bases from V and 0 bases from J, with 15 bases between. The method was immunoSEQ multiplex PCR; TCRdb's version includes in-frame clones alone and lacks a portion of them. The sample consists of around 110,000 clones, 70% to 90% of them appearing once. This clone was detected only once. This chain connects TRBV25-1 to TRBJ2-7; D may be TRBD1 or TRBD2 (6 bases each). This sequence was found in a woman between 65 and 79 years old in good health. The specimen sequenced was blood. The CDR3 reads CASSDRPGASSYEQYF. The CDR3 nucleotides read TGTGCCAGCAGTGATCGGCCGGGGGCTAGCTCCTACGAGCAGTACTTC.